The clone carrying this TCR beta chain has only a few counts. The antigen is undetermined. Germline CDR1 reads LGHNA; CDR2 reads YSLEER. The V gene lost 4 bases and the J gene lost 2 bases, with 17 bases spanning the gap. The CDR3 is 16 residues long. This sample was included in a study of human T cells and chemical hapten exposure. Findings of the study overall: Counts of TCRs above 1 in 1000 frequency stayed unchanged with DPC sensitization.

Described time point: pre-sensitization, week 0. This sample's treatment: therapeutic diphenylcyclopropenone sensitization with weekly scalp DPC. The total RNA was obtained from whole blood that was not fractionated. The library put unique molecular identifiers onto individual cDNA molecules. TCRdb reprocessed the RACE reads via MiXCR and lists one record per CDR3 protein. The sample yields roughly 50,000 distinct CDR3 sequences, about 9.6% seen once. The clonotype originates from a woman in her 30s with alopecia areata. Some clones in this sample may be carry-over from other donors' samples. This rearrangement joins TRBV4-3 to TRBJ2-5; perhaps TRBD1 as D (5 bases). The sequenced sample was whole blood, obtained in connection with sensitization to the hapten diphenylcyclopropenone (DPC). The CDR3 sequence: CASSLGYSTGQETQYF. Here the CDR3 DNA reads TGCGCCAGCAGCCTAGGCTATAGCACAGGTCAAGAGACCCAGTACTTC.